These 10 T cell receptor beta chains came from one sample sequenced in a study of blood T cell repertoires in COVID-19. The assay was immunoSEQ multiplex PCR, and TCRdb's table has in-frame clones only and misses some. The table has 210,000 or so clones, approximately 87% seen once; the top ten hold around 2.2%. The source material was peripheral blood. The receptors here all came from a woman between 50 and 59 years old with acute or convalescent COVID-19.

This sequence joins TRBV5-6 and TRBJ1-1, with D possibly TRBD1 on 5 matching bases. The V end lost 0 bases, the J end lost 6 bases, and 6 bases lay between the germline ends. The length of the CDR3 is 12 residues. Germline CDR1 is SGHDT and CDR2 is YYEEEE. DNA for the CDR3: TGTGCCAGCAGCTTGGCCAGGGCTGAAGCTTTCTTT. This encodes CASSLARAEAFF.

This clone was seen a handful of times. The genes are TRBV25-1 and TRBJ1-4, with 9 nucleotides matching TRBD1. CDR3 size: 15 residues. The germline V gene encodes CDR1 MGHDK and CDR2 SYGVNS. Trimming removed 2 bases from V and 10 bases from J; junction bases left unmatched: 8. Written as DNA, the CDR3 is TGTGCCAGCAGTGAAGAGAACAGGGGGCTTGCAAAACTGTTTTTT. The encoded protein is CASSEENRGLAKLFF.

This clone was picked up a small number of times. The chain links TRBV28 to TRBJ1-2; D uncertain. Germline loops: CDR1 MDHEN, CDR2 SYDVKM. V gave up 2 bases and J gave up 2 bases, with 6 bases separating them. The CDR3 runs 13 residues. The CDR3 loop is CASSLGQNYGYTF. CDR3 sequence (DNA): TGTGCCAGCAGTTTAGGGCAGAACTATGGCTACACCTTC.

This chain uses TRBV4-2 with TRBJ2-3; 8 bases match TRBD2. This CDR3 region has 15 residues. J gave up 4 bases and V 0 bases, and 3 bases lay outside the gene matches. Per germline, CDR1 LGHNA and CDR2 YNFKEQ. CDR3 amino acids: CASSQDRGGPDTQYF. CDR3 bases: TGTGCCAGCAGCCAAGATCGGGGGGGCCCAGATACGCAGTATTTT.

This clone has only one observation. The V gene is TRBV6-1, the J gene TRBJ2-7; 7 bases agree with TRBD1. V lost 3 bases to trimming and J lost 2 bases; unmatched junction nucleotides: 7. The CDR3 loop spans 15 amino acids. The germline gives CDR1 MNHNS, CDR2 SASEGT. The CDR3 DNA follows: TGTGCCAGCAGTGACGAGGGGGCAGGGACCTACGAGCAGTACTTC. This gives the protein CASSDEGAGTYEQYF.

The chain joins TRBV29-1 to TRBJ2-2, with D possibly matching TRBD1 (6 bases). Germline CDR1 SQVTM, CDR2 ANQGSEA. Between the trimmed V and J ends, which lost 6 bases and 1 base, there was a span of 12 bases. The CDR3 consists of 14 residues. The CDR3, as DNA: TGCAGCGTGTCCGGGACACAGAACACCGGGGAGCTGTTTTTT. Translation: CSVSGTQNTGELFF.

CDR3 sequence reads: CASSSSTGHTEAFF. CDR3 in DNA: TGTGCCAGCAGTTCCTCGACAGGGCACACTGAAGCTTTCTTT. The genes are TRBV6-5 and TRBJ1-1; 7 bases agree with TRBD1. V shed 4 bases and J 3 bases; nucleotides not matched to a gene: 5. The CDR3 contains 14 residues. Germline CDR1 is MNHEY and CDR2 is SVGAGI.

The rearrangement joins TRBV4-3 to TRBJ2-3; 13 bases map to TRBD2. Germline assignment: CDR1 LGHNA and CDR2 YSLEER. This CDR3 comprises 17 residues. Losses at the gene ends were 1 base for V and 3 bases for J; bases not matched to a gene: 4. CDR3 bases: TGCGCCAGCAGCCAAGTGGGGACTAGCGGGGTTACAGATACGCAGTATTTT. As protein: CASSQVGTSGVTDTQYF.

The chain joins TRBV6-1 to TRBJ2-1; 7 nucleotides align to TRBD2. Germline CDR1 reads MNHNS; CDR2 reads SASEGT. The CDR3 contains 16 residues. Germline trimming cut 0 bases from V and 0 bases from J; bases unmatched to any gene: 2. CDR3 amino acids: CASSEAGGGSYNEQFF. CDR3 DNA: TGTGCCAGCAGTGAAGCTGGGGGGGGCTCCTACAATGAGCAGTTCTTC.

V and J are TRBV20-1 and TRBJ1-1; D remains ambiguous. Germline CDR1 DFQATT, CDR2 SNEGSKA (reference sequence). The length of the CDR3 is 11 residues. With 5 bases removed from V and 2 bases from J, the gap between germline ends came to 6 bases. CDR3 amino acids: CSAYTNTEAFF. CDR3 coding DNA: TGCAGTGCTTACACCAACACTGAAGCTTTCTTT.